This TCR beta chain originates from a study of T cells in Graves' hyperthyroidism and ophthalmopathy. This clonotype has at least ten counts. Amplified regions were TCR beta CDR3 sequences from RNA transcripts. TCR CDR3 regions were first amplified by RT-PCR with HTBI primers. Each CDR3 protein gets one entry after TCRdb re-called the multiplex PCR reads with MiXCR. The sample records under 400,000 distinct CDR3 sequences, less than 15% being singletons. Trimming shortened V by 3 bases and J by 0 bases, and 15 bases separated the two germline ends. In germline, CDR1 is MDHEN, CDR2 SYDVKM. The CDR3 is 17 amino acids.

The chain combines TRBV28 with TRBJ1-5; TRBD1 might be the D (5 bases). The sequenced sample was blood. The TCR was taken from a woman between 18 and 30 years old with Graves' hyperthyroidism. Written as DNA, the CDR3 is TGTGCCAGCAGTTTCCCCGGGACGCGTTATAGCAATCAGCCCCAGCATTTT. This gives the protein CASSFPGTRYSNQPQHF. The whole variable domain, remainder taken from reference TRBV28 and TRBJ1-5, is DVKVTQSSRYLVKRTGEKVFLECVQDMDHENMFWYRQDPGLGLRLIYFSYDVKMKEKGDIPEGYSVSREKKERFSLILESASTNQTSMYLCASSFPGTRYSNQPQHFGDGTRLSIL.